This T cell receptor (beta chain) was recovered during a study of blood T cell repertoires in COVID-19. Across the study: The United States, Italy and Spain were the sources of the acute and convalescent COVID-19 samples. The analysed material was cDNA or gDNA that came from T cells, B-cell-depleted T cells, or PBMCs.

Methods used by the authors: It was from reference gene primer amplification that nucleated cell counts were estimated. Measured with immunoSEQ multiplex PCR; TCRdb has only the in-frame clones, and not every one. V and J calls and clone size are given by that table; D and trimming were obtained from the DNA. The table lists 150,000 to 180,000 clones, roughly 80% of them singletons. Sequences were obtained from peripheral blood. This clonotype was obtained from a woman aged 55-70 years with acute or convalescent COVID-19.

The CDR3 DNA sequence: TGCGCCAGCAGCCAAGTTAACACAGCTGGAAACACCATATATTTT. This sequence encodes CASSQVNTAGNTIYF. The gene calls are TRBV4-1 and TRBJ1-3; D call uncertain. V shed 1 base and J shed 2 bases, with 9 bases lying between them. Germline loops: CDR1 MGHRA, CDR2 YSYEKL. This CDR3 is built from 15 residues.